This TCR beta chain was profiled in a study of T cell responses to AZD1222 COVID-19 vaccine. General study findings and limits: A reported finding is that nearly half of spike-specific TCRs target unmutated variant regions. Seropositive status at baseline applied to only a handful of AZD1222 recipients. Donors were mostly white British, more females; clonal diversity possibly underestimated.

Trimming removed 5 bases from V and 8 bases from J, with 10 bases in between. This CDR3 comprises 12 residues. CDR1 is SGHDT, CDR2 YYEEEE, per germline. Analyses pooled second doses at about 4 or about 12 weeks. Sequencing used immunoSEQ multiplex PCR; TCRdb keeps in-frame clones, though not all of them. The data show about 170,000 clones, with roughly 89% seen just once and around 1% held by the top ten. With regard to this clone: Antigen unknown.

V is TRBV5-6 and J is TRBJ2-2; no clear D gene. This clonotype originated in an adult who received the AZD1222 COVID-19 vaccine. The sample here was peripheral blood, taken 28 days after the second AZD1222 dose. The chain's CDR3 is CASSLSGGELFF. For the CDR3, the DNA is TGTGCCAGCAGTCTGTCCGGGGGGGAGCTGTTTTTT.